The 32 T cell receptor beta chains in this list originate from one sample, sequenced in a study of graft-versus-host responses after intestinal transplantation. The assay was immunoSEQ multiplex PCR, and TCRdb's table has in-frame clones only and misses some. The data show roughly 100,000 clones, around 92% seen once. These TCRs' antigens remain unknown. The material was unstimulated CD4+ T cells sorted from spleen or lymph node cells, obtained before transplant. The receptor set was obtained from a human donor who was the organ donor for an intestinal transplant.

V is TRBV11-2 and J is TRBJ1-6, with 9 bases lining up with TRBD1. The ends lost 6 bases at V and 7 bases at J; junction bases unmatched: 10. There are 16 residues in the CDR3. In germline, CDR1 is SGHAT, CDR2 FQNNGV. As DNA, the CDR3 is TGTGCCAGCAGACCCCTTGGGGGACAGGGAAATTCACCCCTCCACTTT. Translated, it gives CASRPLGGQGNSPLHF.

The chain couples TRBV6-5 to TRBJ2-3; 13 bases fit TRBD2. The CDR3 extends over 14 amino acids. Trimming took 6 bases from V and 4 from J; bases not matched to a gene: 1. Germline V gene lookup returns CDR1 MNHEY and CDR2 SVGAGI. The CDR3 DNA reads TGTGCCAGCAGACTAGCGGGGGGGGCAGATACGCAGTATTTT. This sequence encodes CASRLAGGADTQYF.

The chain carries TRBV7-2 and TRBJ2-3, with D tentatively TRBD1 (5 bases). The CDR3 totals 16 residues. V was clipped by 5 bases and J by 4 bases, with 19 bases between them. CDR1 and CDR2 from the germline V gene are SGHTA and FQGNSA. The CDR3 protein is CASSNNGDRRSDTQYF. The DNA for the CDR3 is TGTGCCAGCAGCAACAACGGAGACAGACGCTCAGATACGCAGTATTTT.

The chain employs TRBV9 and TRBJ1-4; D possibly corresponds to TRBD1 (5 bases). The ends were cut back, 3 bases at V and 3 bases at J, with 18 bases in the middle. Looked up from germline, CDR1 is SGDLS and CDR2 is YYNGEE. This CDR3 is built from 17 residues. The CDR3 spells CASSALGGNMPNEKLFF. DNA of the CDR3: TGTGCCAGCAGCGCGTTGGGGGGGAACATGCCTAATGAAAAACTGTTTTTT.

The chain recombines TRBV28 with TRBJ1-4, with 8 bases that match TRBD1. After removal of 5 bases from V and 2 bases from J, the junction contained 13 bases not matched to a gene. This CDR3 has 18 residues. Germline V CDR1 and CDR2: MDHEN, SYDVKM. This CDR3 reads CASSPLQGGEVTNEKLFF. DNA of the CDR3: TGTGCCAGCAGTCCACTACAGGGGGGGGAGGTGACTAATGAAAAACTGTTTTTT.

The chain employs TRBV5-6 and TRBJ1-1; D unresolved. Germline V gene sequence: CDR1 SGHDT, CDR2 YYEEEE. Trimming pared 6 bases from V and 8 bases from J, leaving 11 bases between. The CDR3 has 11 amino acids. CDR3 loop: CASTTSGEAFF. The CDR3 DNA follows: TGTGCCAGCACCACAAGCGGGGAAGCTTTCTTT. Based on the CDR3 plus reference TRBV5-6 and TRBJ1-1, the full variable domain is DAGVTQSPTHLIKTRGQQVTLRCSPKSGHDTVSWYQQALGQGPQFIFQYYEEEERQRGNFPDRFSGHQFPNYSSELNVNALLLGDSALYLCASTTSGEAFFGQGTRLTVV.

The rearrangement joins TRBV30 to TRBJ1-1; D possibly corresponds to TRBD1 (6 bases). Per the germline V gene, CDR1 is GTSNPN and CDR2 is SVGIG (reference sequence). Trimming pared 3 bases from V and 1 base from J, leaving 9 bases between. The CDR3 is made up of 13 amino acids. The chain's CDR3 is CAWSPGQNTEAFF. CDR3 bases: TGTGCCTGGAGCCCGGGACAGAACACTGAAGCTTTCTTT.

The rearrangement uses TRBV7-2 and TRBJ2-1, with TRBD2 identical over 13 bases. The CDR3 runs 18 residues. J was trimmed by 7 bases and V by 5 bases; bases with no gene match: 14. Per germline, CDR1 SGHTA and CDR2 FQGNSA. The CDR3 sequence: CASSTKLAGGPLHNEQFF. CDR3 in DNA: TGTGCCAGCAGCACTAAACTAGCGGGGGGGCCGCTTCATAATGAGCAGTTCTTC.

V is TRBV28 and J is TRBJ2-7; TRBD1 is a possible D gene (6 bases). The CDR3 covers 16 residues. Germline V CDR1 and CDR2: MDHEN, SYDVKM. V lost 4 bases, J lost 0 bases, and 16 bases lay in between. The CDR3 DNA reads TGTGCCAGCAGTTATCACCAGGGGATTAGCTCCTACGAGCAGTACTTC. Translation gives CASSYHQGISSYEQYF.

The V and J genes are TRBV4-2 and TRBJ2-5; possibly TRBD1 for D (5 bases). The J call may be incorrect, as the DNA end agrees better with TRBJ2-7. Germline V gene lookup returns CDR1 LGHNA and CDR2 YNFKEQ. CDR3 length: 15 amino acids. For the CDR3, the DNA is TGTGCCAGCAGCCAAGTTGGTGGCAGGGCCTACGAGCAGTACTTC. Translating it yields CASSQVGGRAYEQYF.

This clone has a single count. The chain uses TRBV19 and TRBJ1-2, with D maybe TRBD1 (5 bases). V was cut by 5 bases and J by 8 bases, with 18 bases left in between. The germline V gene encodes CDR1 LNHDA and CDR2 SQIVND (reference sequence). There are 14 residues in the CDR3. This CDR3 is CASSPPTGLGGYTF. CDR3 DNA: TGTGCCAGTAGTCCGCCCACAGGTTTAGGAGGCTACACCTTC.

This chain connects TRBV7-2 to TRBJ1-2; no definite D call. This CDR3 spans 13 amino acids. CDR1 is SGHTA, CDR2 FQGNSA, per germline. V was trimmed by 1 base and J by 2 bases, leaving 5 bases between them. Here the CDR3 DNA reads TGTGCCAGCAGCTTAGGGGCCAACTATGGCTACACCTTC. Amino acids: CASSLGANYGYTF.

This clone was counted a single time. As DNA, the CDR3 is TGCAGCGTTGAAGATATACAGGGGGTAGGGCCTGAAGGCTACACCTTC. Its translation: CSVEDIQGVGPEGYTF. The rearrangement links TRBV29-1 to TRBJ1-2, with TRBD1 matching 8 bases. CDR3 size: 16 residues. The germline CDR1 and CDR2 sequences are SQVTM and ANQGSEA. V was clipped by 0 bases and J by 8 bases; unmatched bases: 14.

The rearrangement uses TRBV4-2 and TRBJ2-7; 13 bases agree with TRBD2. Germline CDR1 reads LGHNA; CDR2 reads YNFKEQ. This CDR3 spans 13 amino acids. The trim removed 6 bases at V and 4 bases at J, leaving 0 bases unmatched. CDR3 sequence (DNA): TGTGCCAGCAGGGGACTAGCGGGGTACGAGCAGTACTTC. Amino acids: CASRGLAGYEQYF.

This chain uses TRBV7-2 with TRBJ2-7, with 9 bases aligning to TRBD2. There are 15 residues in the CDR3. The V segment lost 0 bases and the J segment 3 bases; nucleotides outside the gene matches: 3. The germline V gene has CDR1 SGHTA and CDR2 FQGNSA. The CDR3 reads CASSLAREGLYEQYF. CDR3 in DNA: TGTGCCAGCAGCTTAGCGCGGGAGGGCCTCTACGAGCAGTACTTC.

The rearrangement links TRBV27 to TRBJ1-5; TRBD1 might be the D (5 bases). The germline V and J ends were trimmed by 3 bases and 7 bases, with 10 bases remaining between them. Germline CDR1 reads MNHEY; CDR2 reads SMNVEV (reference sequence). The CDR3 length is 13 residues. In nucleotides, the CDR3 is TGTGCCAGCAGTTTCGTGTCAGGGCAGCCCCAGCATTTT. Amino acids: CASSFVSGQPQHF.

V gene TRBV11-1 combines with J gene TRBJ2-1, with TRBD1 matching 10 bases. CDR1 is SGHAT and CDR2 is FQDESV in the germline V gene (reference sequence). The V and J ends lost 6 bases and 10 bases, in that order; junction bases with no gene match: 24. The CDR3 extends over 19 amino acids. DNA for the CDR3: TGTGCCAGCAGGGTTGACAGGGGGCGCGGGGCGGGGTCCCCATGGGAGCAGTTCTTC. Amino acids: CASRVDRGRGAGSPWEQFF. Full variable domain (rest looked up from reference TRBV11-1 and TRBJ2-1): EAEVAQSPRYKITEKSQAVAFWCDPISGHATLYWYRQILGQGPELLVQFQDESVVDDSQLPKDRFSAERLKGVDSTLKIQPAELGDSAMYLCASRVDRGRGAGSPWEQFFGPGTRLTVL.

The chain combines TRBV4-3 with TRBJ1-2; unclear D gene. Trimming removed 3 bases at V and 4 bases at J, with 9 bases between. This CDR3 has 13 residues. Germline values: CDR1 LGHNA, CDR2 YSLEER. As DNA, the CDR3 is TGCGCCAGCAGCCAGGAGGAGGGCTATGGCTACACCTTC. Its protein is CASSQEEGYGYTF.

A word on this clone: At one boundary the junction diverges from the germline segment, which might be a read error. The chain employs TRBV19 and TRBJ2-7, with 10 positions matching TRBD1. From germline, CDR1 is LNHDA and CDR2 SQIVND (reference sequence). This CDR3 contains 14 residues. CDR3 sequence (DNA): TGTGCCAGTAAGTGGCCGCGAGAATGGGACAGGGGTCCCTTC. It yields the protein CASKWPREWDRGPF.

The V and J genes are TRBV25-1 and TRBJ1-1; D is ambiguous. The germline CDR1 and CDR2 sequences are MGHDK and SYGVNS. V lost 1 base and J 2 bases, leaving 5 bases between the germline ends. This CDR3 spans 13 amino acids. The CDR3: CASSESLNTEAFF. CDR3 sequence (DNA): TGTGCCAGCAGTGAATCGTTAAACACTGAAGCTTTCTTT.

The CDR3 reads CARRFPTGTNYGYTF. The CDR3 DNA reads TGTGCCAGAAGGTTTCCAACAGGGACTAACTATGGCTACACCTTC. The chain recombines TRBV19 with TRBJ1-2; D perhaps matches TRBD1 (6 bases). Germline values: CDR1 LNHDA, CDR2 SQIVND (reference sequence). Between the trimmed V and J ends, which lost 9 bases and 0 bases, there was a span of 17 bases. The CDR3 has 15 residues.

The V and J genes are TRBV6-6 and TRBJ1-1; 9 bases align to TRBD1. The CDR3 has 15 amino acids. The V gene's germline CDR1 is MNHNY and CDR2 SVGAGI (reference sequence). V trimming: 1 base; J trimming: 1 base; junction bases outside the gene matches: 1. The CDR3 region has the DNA TGTGCCAGCAGTTACTTGGACAGGGGGAACACTGAAGCTTTCTTT. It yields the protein CASSYLDRGNTEAFF.

As DNA, the CDR3 is TGTGCCTGGACTAGCGGGGGGGCCGATACGCAGTATTTT. This sequence encodes CAWTSGGADTQYF. The chain links TRBV30 to TRBJ2-3; 12 bases line up with TRBD2. This CDR3 contains 13 residues. Germline assignment: CDR1 GTSNPN and CDR2 SVGIG (reference sequence). The junction had 2 bases not matched to a gene; V was cut back by 4 bases and J by 6 bases.

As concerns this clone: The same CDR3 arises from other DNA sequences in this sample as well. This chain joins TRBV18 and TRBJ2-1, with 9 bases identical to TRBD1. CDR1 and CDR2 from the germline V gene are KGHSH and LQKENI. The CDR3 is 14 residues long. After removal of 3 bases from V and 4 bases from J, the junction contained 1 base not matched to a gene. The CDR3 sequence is CASSPGQGYNEQFF. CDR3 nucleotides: TGTGCCAGCTCACCCGGACAGGGGTACAATGAGCAGTTCTTC.

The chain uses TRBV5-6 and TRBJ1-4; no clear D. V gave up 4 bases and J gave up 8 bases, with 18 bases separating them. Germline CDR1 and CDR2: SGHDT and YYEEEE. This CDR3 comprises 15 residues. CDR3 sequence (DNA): TGTGCCAGCAGCGGCGCAGGAGGGCGAAAAGAAAAACTGTTTTTT. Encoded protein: CASSGAGGRKEKLFF.

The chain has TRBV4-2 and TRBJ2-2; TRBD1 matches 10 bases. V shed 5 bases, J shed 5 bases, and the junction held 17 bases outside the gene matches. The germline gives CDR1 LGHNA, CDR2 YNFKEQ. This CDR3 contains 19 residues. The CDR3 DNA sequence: TGTGCCAGCAGCTCCCCAGTTGGTCGACAGGGGGCTGGTACCGGGGAGCTGTTTTTT. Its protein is CASSSPVGRQGAGTGELFF.

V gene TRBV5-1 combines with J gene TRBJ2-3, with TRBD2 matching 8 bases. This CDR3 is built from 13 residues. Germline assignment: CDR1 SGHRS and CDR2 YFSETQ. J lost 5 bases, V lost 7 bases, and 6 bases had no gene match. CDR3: CASSSGGVDTQYF. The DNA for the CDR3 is TGCGCCAGCTCGAGCGGGGGCGTAGATACGCAGTATTTT.

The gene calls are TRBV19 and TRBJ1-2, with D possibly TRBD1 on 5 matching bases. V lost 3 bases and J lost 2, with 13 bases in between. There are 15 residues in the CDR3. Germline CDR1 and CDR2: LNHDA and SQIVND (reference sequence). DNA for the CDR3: TGTGCCAGTAGTATCACGGGGGTGGTAAACTATGGCTACACCTTC. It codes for CASSITGVVNYGYTF.

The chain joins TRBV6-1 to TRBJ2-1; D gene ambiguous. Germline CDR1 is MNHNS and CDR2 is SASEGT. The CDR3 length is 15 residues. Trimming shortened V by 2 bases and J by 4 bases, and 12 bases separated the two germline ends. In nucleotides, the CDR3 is TGTGCCAGCAGTGAATACGTAAGCCTTTACAATGAGCAGTTCTTC. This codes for CASSEYVSLYNEQFF.

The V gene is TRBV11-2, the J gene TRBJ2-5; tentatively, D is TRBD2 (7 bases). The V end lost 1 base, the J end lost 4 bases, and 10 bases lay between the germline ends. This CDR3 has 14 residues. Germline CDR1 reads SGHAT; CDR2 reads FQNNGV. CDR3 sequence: CASSLGGGLETQYF. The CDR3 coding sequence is TGTGCCAGCAGCTTAGGGGGGGGCTTAGAGACCCAGTACTTC.

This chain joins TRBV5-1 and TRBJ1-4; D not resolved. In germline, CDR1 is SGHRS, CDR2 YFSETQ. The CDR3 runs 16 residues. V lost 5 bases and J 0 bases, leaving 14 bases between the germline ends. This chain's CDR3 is CASSTGGKSTNEKLFF. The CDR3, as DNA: TGCGCCAGCAGTACCGGAGGGAAGTCAACTAATGAAAAACTGTTTTTT.

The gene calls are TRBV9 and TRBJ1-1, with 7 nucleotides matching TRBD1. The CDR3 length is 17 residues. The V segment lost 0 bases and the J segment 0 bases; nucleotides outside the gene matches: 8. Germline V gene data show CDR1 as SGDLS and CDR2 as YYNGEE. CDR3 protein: CASSVGGQLSLNTEAFF. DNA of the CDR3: TGTGCCAGCAGCGTAGGGGGACAGCTCTCCTTGAACACTGAAGCTTTCTTT.